Listed below are T cell receptor beta chains from one sample, sequenced in a study of control samples from healthy donors and cancer patients. Method: immunoSEQ multiplex PCR; TCRdb's copy keeps in-frame clones and lacks some. The data contain roughly 200,000 clones, roughly 94% of them seen just once; the ten biggest clones take up approximately 1.4%. Input material: blood. These receptors originate from a man aged 45-65 years in good health. Both conserved end residues are part of each CDR3. Each record gives: V gene, J gene, CDR3 protein.

TRBV24-1,TRBJ2-2,CATSDLVFGGTGELFF
TRBV7-8,TRBJ2-2,CASSLASGELFF
TRBV7-8,TRBJ1-2,CASSQVNYGYTF
TRBV2,TRBJ2-2,CASRRGGNTGELFF
TRBV2,TRBJ2-5,CASSVYGGAEETQYF
TRBV2,TRBJ2-3,CASSEGDVVGRGGDTQYF
TRBV7-3,TRBJ1-2,CASSLREGSGYTF
TRBV11-3,TRBJ2-2,CASSLARTGELFF
TRBV7-6,TRBJ1-5,CASSLGGLAGGSGGNQPQHF
TRBV10-3,TRBJ1-2,CAIRGDRGSYGYTF